The table lists the clone carrying this T cell receptor (beta chain) with many counts. This record comes from a study of T cells in Graves' hyperthyroidism and ophthalmopathy. Germline V lookup: CDR1 DFQATT, CDR2 SNEGSKA (reference sequence). V was clipped by 0 bases and J by 2 bases; unmatched bases: 10. The CDR3 is made up of 16 amino acids. Amplified TCR beta CDR3 regions came from RNA transcripts. When the TCR CDR3 underwent first-round RT-PCR, the HTBI primer set was used. TCRdb ran MiXCR on the multiplex PCR reads and lists one entry per CDR3 protein. The sample has more than 500,000 distinct CDR3 sequences; roughly a sixth are singletons.

The TCR sequence derives from a woman younger than 45 with Graves' ophthalmopathy. The V and J genes are TRBV20-1 and TRBJ2-7; 7 positions match TRBD2. The sequenced material came from blood. As DNA, the CDR3 is TGCAGTGCTAGAGATCTAAGCAGCGGGGACGCCTACGAGCAGTACTTC. Translation: CSARDLSSGDAYEQYF.